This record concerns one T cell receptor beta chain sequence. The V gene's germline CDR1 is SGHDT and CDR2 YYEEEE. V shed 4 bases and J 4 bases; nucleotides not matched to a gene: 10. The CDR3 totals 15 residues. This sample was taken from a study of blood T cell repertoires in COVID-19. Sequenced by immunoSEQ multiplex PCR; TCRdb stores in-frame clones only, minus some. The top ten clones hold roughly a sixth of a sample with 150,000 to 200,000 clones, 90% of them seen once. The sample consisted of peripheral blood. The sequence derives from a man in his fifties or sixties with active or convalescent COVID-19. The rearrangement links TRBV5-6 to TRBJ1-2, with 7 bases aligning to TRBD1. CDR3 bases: TGTGCCAGCAGCGGTACGGGACAGAGCTTCTATGGCTACACCTTC. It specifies CASSGTGQSFYGYTF. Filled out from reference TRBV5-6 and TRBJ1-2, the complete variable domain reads DAGVTQSPTHLIKTRGQQVTLRCSPKSGHDTVSWYQQALGQGPQFIFQYYEEEERQRGNFPDRFSGHQFPNYSSELNVNALLLGDSALYLCASSGTGQSFYGYTFGSGTRLTVV.